A selection of T cell receptor beta chains follows, all from one sample in a study of T-cell reconstitution after alpha-beta-depleted transplantation in children. MiXCR was run by TCRdb on the PCR reads, yielding one entry per CDR3 protein. The sample shows fewer than 550,000 distinct CDR3 sequences, 11% of them seen only once. The sample consisted of PBMCs from the stem cell graft donor, taken from the stem cell graft. The origin of the receptors is a human donor who donated a stem cell graft to a child with acute myeloid leukemia. CDR3s leave out the opening cysteine and the closing phenylalanine or tryptophan.

J gene | V gene | CDR3 protein
TRBJ2-1 | TRBV25-1 | ASSGAGEQF
TRBJ2-1 | TRBV9 | ASSVTGTHYNEQF
TRBJ1-5 | TRBV2 | ASCLAWDRVRVKQPQH
TRBJ2-1 | TRBV29-1 | SVGLGNNEQF
TRBJ1-3 | TRBV12-3/TRBV12-4 | ASSFGTALY
TRBJ1-1 | TRBV20-1 | SARRTNTEAF
TRBJ1-6 | TRBV20-1 | SARGGTGVSPLH
TRBJ2-5 | TRBV29-1 | SVTRVGESQY
TRBJ2-5 | TRBV3-1 | ASSHSGSGETQY
TRBJ1-1 | TRBV10-3 | AISDRQLGTEAF
TRBJ1-4 | TRBV7-2 | ASSPRTGQGKLF
TRBJ2-5 | TRBV3-1 | ASRGKTQY
TRBJ2-5 | TRBV12-3/TRBV12-4 | ASSPRDRYQETQY
TRBJ2-3 | TRBV5-1 | ASSIPLAGGKDTQY
TRBJ2-1 | TRBV7-2 | ASSHEGTSGSQEQF
TRBJ2-6 | TRBV29-1 | SVPTGSLSGANVLT
TRBJ2-5 | TRBV6-2/TRBV6-3 | ASSRTALRETQY
TRBJ2-1 | TRBV3-1 | ASSQDLVGNEQF
TRBJ2-3 | TRBV30 | AWSRGSNTQY
TRBJ2-5 | TRBV29-1 | SVSGPKLETRY
TRBJ2-7 | TRBV29-1 | SVAGPYERY
TRBJ2-7 | TRBV6-1 | ASSARDTYEQY
TRBJ2-3 | TRBV15 | ATSRDALADPILLTSTDTQY
TRBJ2-2 | TRBV5-1 | ASSLGHTGGTGELF
TRBJ2-1 | TRBV5-1 | ASSRPGPYNEQF
TRBJ2-1 | TRBV24-1 | ATSETGTSYNEQF
TRBJ2-1 | TRBV20-1 | SAIGQGVDNEQF
TRBJ2-5 | TRBV5-1 | ASSPYGTDQETQY
TRBJ2-3 | TRBV5-5 | ASSSFGAGATDTQY
TRBJ2-1 | TRBV20-1 | SARSSGPYNEQF
TRBJ1-2 | TRBV5-1 | ASRSDSLYGYT
TRBJ2-5 | TRBV30 | ARAGGDQETQY
TRBJ1-1 | TRBV6-5 | ASSSRQGRNTEAF
TRBJ2-4 | TRBV6-1 | ASSVEGGRNIQY
TRBJ1-2 | TRBV20-1 | SARPGTGYT
TRBJ1-1 | TRBV10-3 | AISRGDSRTTEAF
TRBJ1-4 | TRBV7-2 | ASSLGSSADNEKLF
TRBJ1-1 | TRBV30 | AWSLGEFFTDTEAF
TRBJ2-5 | TRBV30 | AWSVGGTTQY
TRBJ2-1 | TRBV5-6 | ASSFRGEGNEQF
TRBJ2-5 | TRBV7-3 | ASSLSGTGEETQY